These 25 T cell receptor beta chains originate from one sample sequenced in a study of graft-versus-host responses after intestinal transplantation. What these receptors recognize is not known. Assay: immunoSEQ multiplex PCR; the TCRdb copy retains only in-frame clones and omits some. The top ten hold 1% to 1.5% of the sample, which has around 97,000 clones, over 85% seen once. The source material was unstimulated CD8+ T cells sorted from spleen or lymph node cells, sampled before intestinal transplant. These receptor sequences come from a human donor who received an intestinal transplant.

V usage is TRBV27 and J usage is TRBJ2-2; the D is unclear. The CDR3 consists of 15 residues. The germline V and J ends were trimmed by 1 base and 1 base, with 7 bases remaining between them. CDR1 and CDR2 from the germline V gene are MNHEY and SMNVEV (reference sequence). In DNA, the CDR3 is TGTGCCAGCAGTTTATATGTTGGGAACACCGGGGAGCTGTTTTTT. It encodes CASSLYVGNTGELFF.

The V gene is TRBV5-1, the J gene TRBJ2-5; D is possibly TRBD1 (6 bases). The J call may be wrong; the DNA end is better matched by TRBJ2-7. This CDR3 region has 15 residues. Germline CDR1 is SGHRS and CDR2 is YFSETQ. The DNA of the CDR3 is TGCGCCAGCAGCTTGGGTCGAGCCAAGGGGGACGAGCAGTACTTC. Encoded protein: CASSLGRAKGDEQYF.

The DNA for the CDR3 is TGTGCCAGTAGTTTCATACCGGCGACAGGGTACACCGGGGAGCTGTTTTTT. It yields the protein CASSFIPATGYTGELFF. The chain is built from TRBV19 and TRBJ2-2; 7 bases agree with TRBD1. CDR1 and CDR2 (germline): LNHDA, SQIVND (reference sequence). V shed 5 bases and J 3 bases; nucleotides not matched to a gene: 12. This CDR3 region has 17 residues.

The rearrangement links TRBV4-1 to TRBJ1-1, with D perhaps matching TRBD1 (6 bases). The CDR3 is 14 amino acids. V was pared by 4 bases and J by 7 bases, with 16 bases between. Per germline, CDR1 MGHRA and CDR2 YSYEKL. Here the CDR3 DNA reads TGCGCCAGCAGCCCCCAGACAGGCCCCGTTGAAGCTTTCTTT. Its translation is CASSPQTGPVEAFF.

V gene TRBV15 combines with J gene TRBJ2-1, with D perhaps TRBD2 (5 bases). Germline V gene lookup returns CDR1 LNHNV and CDR2 YYDKDF (reference sequence). The CDR3 runs 17 residues. Trimming took 2 bases from V and 1 from J, leaving 15 bases between them. As DNA, the CDR3 is TGTGCCACCAGCAGACCTTCGGCGGGCCCTTCCTACAATGAGCAGTTCTTC. It yields the protein CATSRPSAGPSYNEQFF.

The chain couples TRBV19 to TRBJ1-3; no clear D gene. This CDR3 spans 13 amino acids. The V and J ends lost 3 bases and 1 base respectively, with 4 bases between them. CDR1 and CDR2 (germline): LNHDA, SQIVND (reference sequence). CDR3 loop: CASSIGSGNTIYF. In DNA, the CDR3 is TGTGCCAGTAGTATCGGTTCTGGAAACACCATATATTTT.

This chain uses TRBV6-5 with TRBJ1-1; no reliable D call. Trimming left V 3 bases short and J 1 base short, with 6 bases between. Germline CDR1 MNHEY, CDR2 SVGAGI. CDR3 length: 13 amino acids. The CDR3 loop reads CASSYSWNTEAFF. In DNA, the CDR3 is TGTGCCAGCAGTTATTCTTGGAACACTGAAGCTTTCTTT.

The genes are TRBV9 and TRBJ2-2, with D tentatively TRBD1 (6 bases). This CDR3 is 15 amino acids long. Trimming pared 3 bases from V and 1 base from J, leaving 10 bases between. Germline assignment: CDR1 SGDLS and CDR2 YYNGEE. The CDR3: CASSAGHRNTGELFF. Written as DNA, the CDR3 is TGTGCCAGCAGCGCGGGACACAGGAACACCGGGGAGCTGTTTTTT.

Remarks on this clone: This sample includes further DNA sequences coding for the same CDR3. V and J are TRBV19 and TRBJ1-1; no reliable D call. CDR3 length: 12 amino acids. Per the germline V gene, CDR1 is LNHDA and CDR2 is SQIVND (reference sequence). V was trimmed by 1 base and J by 1 base, leaving 1 base between them. The CDR3 sequence is CASSIGNTEAFF. The CDR3 DNA follows: TGTGCCAGTAGTATAGGGAACACTGAAGCTTTCTTT.

The chain uses TRBV2 and TRBJ1-2; 8 bases are a match to TRBD1. Losses at the gene ends were 7 bases for V and 3 bases for J; bases not matched to a gene: 7. The germline gives CDR1 SNHLY, CDR2 FYNNEI. The CDR3 consists of 14 residues. The CDR3 sequence is CASIPQGVDYGYTF. The CDR3 nucleotides read TGTGCCAGCATTCCACAGGGGGTCGACTATGGCTACACCTTC.

CDR3 bases: TGTGCCAGCAGCCACCGGTCCGGACTAGTCGCCTACGAGCAGTACTTC. Its protein is CASSHRSGLVAYEQYF. This sequence joins TRBV4-2 and TRBJ2-7, with TRBD2 matching 7 bases. The germline CDR1 and CDR2 sequences are LGHNA and YNFKEQ. CDR3 length: 16 residues. J gave up 2 bases and V 3 bases, and 10 bases lay outside the gene matches.

In DNA, the CDR3 is TGCAGCGTTTGGGGCACTGAAGCTTTCTTT. It translates to CSVWGTEAFF. The chain carries TRBV29-1 and TRBJ1-1, with unresolved D. This CDR3 has 10 residues. In germline, CDR1 is SQVTM, CDR2 ANQGSEA. Trimming stripped 5 bases from V and 4 bases from J, with 5 bases between.

As DNA, the CDR3 is TGCGCCAGCAGCCAAGAAGGCCAGGGTGGAAATGAGCAGTTCTTC. This gives the protein CASSQEGQGGNEQFF. The V call is TRBV4-1, the J call TRBJ2-1; D may be TRBD1 (5 bases). V gave up 0 bases and J gave up 7 bases, with 13 bases separating them. Germline CDR1 and CDR2: MGHRA and YSYEKL. This CDR3 spans 15 amino acids.

This chain links TRBV4-1 with TRBJ2-1; D unresolved. V was clipped by 1 base and J by 8 bases, with 9 bases between them. Germline V gives CDR1 MGHRA, CDR2 YSYEKL. CDR3 length: 13 residues. The CDR3 coding sequence is TGCGCCAGCAGCCAAGCGGTGGGTGATGAGCAGTTCTTC. It yields the protein CASSQAVGDEQFF.

The chain uses TRBV19 and TRBJ1-1; TRBD1 matches at 9 bases. The J segment lost 6 bases and the V segment lost 5 bases, leaving 7 bases of the junction unmatched. Germline V gives CDR1 LNHDA, CDR2 SQIVND (reference sequence). The CDR3 length is 14 residues. The CDR3: CASSHGTGYPEAFF. Written as DNA, the CDR3 is TGTGCCAGTAGTCACGGGACAGGGTACCCTGAAGCTTTCTTT.

The chain links TRBV6-5 to TRBJ2-7; no firm D call. The CDR3 is 13 residues long. Germline loops: CDR1 MNHEY, CDR2 SVGAGI. The V end was cut by 5 bases, the J end by 2 bases, with 10 bases between. CDR3 sequence: CASSESPAYEQYF. The DNA for the CDR3 is TGTGCCAGCAGTGAGAGTCCCGCCTACGAGCAGTACTTC.

The chain has TRBV9 and TRBJ2-2; D remains unclear. Trimming took off 0 bases at V and 3 bases at J, with 3 bases between the two ends. Germline V gene lookup returns CDR1 SGDLS and CDR2 YYNGEE. This CDR3 has 13 amino acids. The CDR3 is CASSVVDTGELFF. In DNA, the CDR3 is TGTGCCAGCAGCGTAGTGGACACCGGGGAGCTGTTTTTT.

V is TRBV7-9 and J is TRBJ1-1; D unresolved. Germline loops: CDR1 SEHNR, CDR2 FQNEAQ (reference sequence). This CDR3 contains 12 residues. Trimming took off 5 bases at V and 5 bases at J, with 9 bases between the two ends. The CDR3 region has the DNA TGTGCCAGCAGCCCTACATTAACTGAAGCTTTCTTT. This sequence encodes CASSPTLTEAFF.

The chain's CDR3 is CASRDLLQETQYF. In DNA form, the CDR3 reads TGTGCCAGCAGGGACTTACTTCAAGAGACCCAGTACTTC. The chain uses TRBV6-1 and TRBJ2-5, with TRBD2 as a possible D gene (5 bases). Trimming left V 6 bases short and J 2 bases short, with 10 bases between. CDR3 size: 13 residues. Germline V gene lookup returns CDR1 MNHNS and CDR2 SASEGT.

The chain uses TRBV19 and TRBJ1-1, with 8 bases matching TRBD1. The CDR3 consists of 15 residues. Germline-derived CDR1 and CDR2 are LNHDA and SQIVND (reference sequence). Trimming took 6 bases from V and 0 from J; bases not matched to a gene: 6. The CDR3 DNA reads TGTGCCAGTAGCCCCGGACAGGGCTTGAACACTGAAGCTTTCTTT. This sequence encodes CASSPGQGLNTEAFF.

The chain carries TRBV5-6 and TRBJ1-6; 10 bases agree with TRBD1. V shed 4 bases, J shed 7 bases, and the junction held 8 bases outside the gene matches. Per germline, CDR1 SGHDT and CDR2 YYEEEE. CDR3 length equals 16 residues. The CDR3 region has the DNA TGTGCCAGCAGCCCCGCGACAGGGGGCCGGAATTCACCCCTCCACTTT. Its translation is CASSPATGGRNSPLHF.

V gene TRBV6-5 combines with J gene TRBJ2-7; the D gene is possibly TRBD1 (6 bases). V lost 8 bases and J 6 bases, leaving 11 bases between the germline ends. CDR3 length: 11 residues. Germline CDR1 reads MNHEY; CDR2 reads SVGAGI. The CDR3 loop reads CASAVGGEQYF. The CDR3 region has the DNA TGTGCCAGCGCTGTAGGGGGCGAGCAGTACTTC.

The CDR3, as DNA: TGTGCCGGTTCTCCCTCCTTAGCGGGGGCCCTCGGAGAGCAGTTCTTC. It specifies CAGSPSLAGALGEQFF. This chain connects TRBV7-2 to TRBJ2-1, with TRBD2 matching 9 bases. J gave up 10 bases and V 11 bases, and 21 bases lay outside the gene matches. The CDR3 extends over 16 amino acids. Looked up from germline, CDR1 is SGHTA and CDR2 is FQGNSA.

This clone was seen a handful of times. This chain joins TRBV7-9 and TRBJ1-4; the D gene is possibly TRBD1 (5 bases). V lost 3 bases, J lost 8 bases, and 19 bases lay in between. The CDR3 contains 16 residues. Germline lookup yields CDR1 SEHNR and CDR2 FQNEAQ (reference sequence). The CDR3 sequence is CASSFKGRPREEKLFF. CDR3 nucleotide sequence: TGTGCCAGCAGCTTCAAGGGACGGCCGAGGGAGGAAAAACTGTTTTTT.

The J gene is TRBJ2-1, the V gene TRBV4-1; TRBD2 matches at 9 bases. V shed 1 base and J 9 bases; nucleotides not matched to a gene: 7. CDR1 is MGHRA, CDR2 YSYEKL, per germline. This CDR3 comprises 15 residues. The CDR3 region has the DNA TGCGCCAGCAGCCAAGGGGCGGGGGGGCCGGGTGAGCAGTTCTTC. Its translation: CASSQGAGGPGEQFF.